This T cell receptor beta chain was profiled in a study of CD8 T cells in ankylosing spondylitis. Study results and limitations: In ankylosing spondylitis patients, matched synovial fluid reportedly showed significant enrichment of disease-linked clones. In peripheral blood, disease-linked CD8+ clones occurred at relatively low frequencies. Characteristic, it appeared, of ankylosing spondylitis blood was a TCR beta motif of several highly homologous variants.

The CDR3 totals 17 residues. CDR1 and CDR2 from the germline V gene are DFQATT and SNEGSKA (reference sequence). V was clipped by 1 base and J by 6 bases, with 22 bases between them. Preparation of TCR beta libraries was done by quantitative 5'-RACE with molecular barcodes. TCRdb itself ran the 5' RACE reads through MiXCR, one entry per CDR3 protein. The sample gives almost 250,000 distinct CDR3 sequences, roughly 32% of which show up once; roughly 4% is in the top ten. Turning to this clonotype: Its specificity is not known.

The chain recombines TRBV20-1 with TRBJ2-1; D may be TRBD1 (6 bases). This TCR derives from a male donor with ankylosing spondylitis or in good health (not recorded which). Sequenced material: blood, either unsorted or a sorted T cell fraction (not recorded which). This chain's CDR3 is CSARVGRGFDGGNEQFF. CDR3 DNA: TGCAGTGCTAGAGTGGGCAGGGGTTTTGATGGGGGCAATGAGCAGTTCTTC.